Listed below are T cell receptor beta chains from one sample, sequenced in a study of OX40 agonist ivuxolimab in advanced cancers. Produced via immunoSEQ multiplex PCR; TCRdb's table is partial and in-frame only. The table records 37,000 or so clones, 70% to 90% of them present only once. Here the sequenced sample was CD4+ or CD8+ T cells sorted from blood, taken in a trial of the OX40 agonist ivuxolimab. These TCRs come from an adult with an advanced solid tumor such as melanoma, head and neck, liver or kidney cancer. The CDR3 runs from the conserved cysteine through the conserved F or W. The D gene is left open where the match is weak. Some rows mark clone size as missing; the rest say once, few, many or name a class of expanded clone.

TRBJ2-6 NA TRBV18 NA CASSPRQVPEGGANVLTF TGTGCCAGCTCACCCCGACAAGTCCCGGAAGGCGGGGCCAACGTCCTGACTTTC
TRBJ2-7 NA TRBV5-4 NA CASRKSLVGSYEQYF TGTGCCAGCAGAAAAAGTCTGGTTGGGTCCTACGAGCAGTACTTC
TRBJ2-4 NA TRBV5-8 TRBD1 CASSVSGQGKNIQYF TGTGCCAGCAGCGTATCGGGACAGGGAAAAAACATTCAGTACTTC
TRBJ2-7 NA TRBV11-2 TRBD2 CASSRIAGSYEQYF TGTGCCAGCAGCCGCATAGCGGGGTCCTACGAGCAGTACTTC
TRBJ2-7 NA TRBV4-2 TRBD2 CASSQGTREVYEQYF TGTGCCAGCAGCCAAGGGACGCGGGAGGTCTACGAGCAGTACTTC
TRBJ2-5 NA TRBV7-8 TRBD2 CASSLVLLAGRKETQYF TGTGCCAGCAGCTTAGTACTACTAGCGGGACGGAAAGAGACCCAGTACTTC
TRBJ2-5 NA TRBV18 TRBD1 CASSPTGGIETQYF TGTGCCAGCTCACCGACAGGGGGAATCGAGACCCAGTACTTC
TRBJ1-5 NA TRBV2 TRBD1 CASSAYGDSYQPQHF TGTGCCAGCAGTGCCTATGGGGACAGCTATCAGCCCCAGCATTTT
TRBJ2-5 NA TRBV2 NA CASSEAAGGETQYF TGTGCCAGCAGTGAAGCGGCAGGGGGGGAGACCCAGTACTTC
TRBJ2-7 once TRBV19 TRBD1 CASSIGTASSYEQYF TGTGCCAGTAGTATTGGGACAGCGTCCTCCTACGAGCAGTACTTC
TRBJ2-5 NA TRBV5-5 NA CASSLAVTGGQETQYF TGTGCCAGCAGCTTGGCCGTAACAGGAGGGCAAGAGACCCAGTACTTC
TRBJ2-1 NA TRBV5-6 TRBD1 CASSPFGTGLYEQFF TGTGCCAGCAGCCCCTTCGGGACAGGGCTCTATGAGCAGTTCTTC
TRBJ2-3 NA TRBV5-1 NA CASSWGQSTDTQYF TGCGCCAGCAGCTGGGGCCAGAGCACAGATACGCAGTATTTT
TRBJ2-1 once TRBV6-5 NA CASGSENEQFF TGTGCCAGCGGAAGCGAGAATGAGCAGTTCTTC
TRBJ1-1 NA TRBV5-1 TRBD1 CASRFGTGASNTEAFF TGCGCCAGCAGATTCGGGACAGGGGCGTCTAACACTGAAGCTTTCTTT
TRBJ1-2 once TRBV7-3 TRBD1 CASSPGQGNYGYTF TGTGCCAGCAGCCCGGGACAGGGGAACTATGGCTACACCTTC
TRBJ2-1 NA TRBV4-1 NA CASSQLRTDNEQFF TGCGCCAGCAGCCAACTGAGGACCGACAATGAGCAGTTCTTC
TRBJ2-3 few TRBV4-1 NA CASSQVPASTDTQYF TGCGCCAGCAGCCAAGTCCCGGCTAGCACAGATACGCAGTATTTT
TRBJ1-3 NA TRBV18 NA CASSPLQAQGRHTIYF TGTGCCAGCTCACCCCTGCAAGCACAGGGTAGACACACCATATATTTT
TRBJ2-4 NA TRBV7-3 TRBD1 CASSLGPAGGIQYF TGTGCCAGCAGCTTAGGCCCAGCAGGGGGCATTCAGTACTTC
TRBJ1-1 NA TRBV6-5 NA CASSLTGYTEAFF TGTGCCAGCAGTTTAACAGGGTACACTGAAGCTTTCTTT
TRBJ1-2 few TRBV18 NA CASSPGGIYGYTF TGTGCCAGCTCACCAGGCGGTATCTATGGCTACACCTTC
TRBJ2-6 NA TRBV11-1 NA CASSFWQGRAGANVLTF TGTGCCAGCAGCTTCTGGCAGGGAAGAGCTGGGGCCAACGTCCTGACTTTC
TRBJ1-6 NA TRBV5-1 NA CASSSRQYNSPLHF TGCGCCAGCAGCTCGAGACAATATAATTCACCCCTCCACTTT
TRBJ1-4 NA TRBV5-1 NA CASSRQKATNEKLFF TGCGCCAGCAGCCGGCAGAAAGCAACTAATGAAAAACTGTTTTTT
TRBJ2-5 once TRBV28 NA CASSLGQIQETQYF TGTGCCAGCAGTTTGGGGCAGATTCAAGAGACCCAGTACTTC
TRBJ1-2 NA TRBV19 NA CASKIPGPLNYGYTF TGTGCCAGCAAAATCCCGGGACCCTTGAACTATGGCTACACCTTC
TRBJ1-4 NA TRBV19 NA CATKNRPNEKLFF TGTGCCACCAAGAACAGGCCTAATGAAAAACTGTTTTTT